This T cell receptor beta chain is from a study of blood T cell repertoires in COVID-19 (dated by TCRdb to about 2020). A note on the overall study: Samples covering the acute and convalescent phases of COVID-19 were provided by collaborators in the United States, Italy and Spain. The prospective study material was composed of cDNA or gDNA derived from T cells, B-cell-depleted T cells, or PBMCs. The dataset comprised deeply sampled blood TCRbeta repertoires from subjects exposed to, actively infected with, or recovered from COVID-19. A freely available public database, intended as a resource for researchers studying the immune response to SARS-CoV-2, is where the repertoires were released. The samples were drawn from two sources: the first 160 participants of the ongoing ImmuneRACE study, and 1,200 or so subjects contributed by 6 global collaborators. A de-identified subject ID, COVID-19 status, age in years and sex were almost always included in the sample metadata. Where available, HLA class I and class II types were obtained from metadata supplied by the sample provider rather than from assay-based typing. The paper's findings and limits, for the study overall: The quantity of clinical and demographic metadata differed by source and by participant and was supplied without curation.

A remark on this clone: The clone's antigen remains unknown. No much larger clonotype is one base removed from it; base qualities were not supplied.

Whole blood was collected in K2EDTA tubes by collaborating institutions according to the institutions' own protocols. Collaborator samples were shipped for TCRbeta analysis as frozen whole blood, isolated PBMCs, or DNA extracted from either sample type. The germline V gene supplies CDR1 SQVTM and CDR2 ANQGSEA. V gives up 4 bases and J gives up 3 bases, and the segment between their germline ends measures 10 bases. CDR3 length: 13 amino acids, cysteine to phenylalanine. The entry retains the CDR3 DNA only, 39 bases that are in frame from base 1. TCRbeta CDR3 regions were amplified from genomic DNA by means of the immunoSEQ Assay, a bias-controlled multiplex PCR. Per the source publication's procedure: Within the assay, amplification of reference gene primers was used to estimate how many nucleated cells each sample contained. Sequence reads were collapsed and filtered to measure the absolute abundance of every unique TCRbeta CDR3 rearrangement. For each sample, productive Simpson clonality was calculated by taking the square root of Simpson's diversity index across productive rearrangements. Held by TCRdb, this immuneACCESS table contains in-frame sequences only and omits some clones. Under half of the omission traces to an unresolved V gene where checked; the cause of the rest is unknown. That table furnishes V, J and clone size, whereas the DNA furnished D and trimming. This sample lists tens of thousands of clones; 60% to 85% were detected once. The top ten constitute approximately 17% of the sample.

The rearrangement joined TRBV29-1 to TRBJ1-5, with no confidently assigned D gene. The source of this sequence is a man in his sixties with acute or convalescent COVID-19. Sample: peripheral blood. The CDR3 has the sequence CSVGIDNNQPQHF. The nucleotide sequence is TGCAGCGTTGGGATCGACAACAATCAGCCCCAGCATTTT.